This TCR beta chain came from a study of blood T cell repertoires in COVID-19. Trimming took 2 bases from V and 9 from J; bases not matched to a gene: 12. There are 14 residues in the CDR3. CDR1 is GTSNPN and CDR2 is SVGIG in the germline V gene (reference sequence). TCRdb keeps only in-frame clones here, not all; method: immunoSEQ multiplex PCR. The repertoire holds over 130,000 clones, around 89% seen once, with 2.5% to 3% in the top ten. The origin of this receptor is a human donor with COVID-19, enrolled during active disease. The donor label of this sample is uncertain. The chain carries TRBV30 and TRBJ2-5; 7 nucleotides match TRBD2. Sequenced: peripheral blood. The CDR3 protein is CAWSSGLGGAAQYF. CDR3 DNA sequence: TGTGCCTGGAGTTCCGGACTAGGTGGTGCGGCCCAGTACTTC.